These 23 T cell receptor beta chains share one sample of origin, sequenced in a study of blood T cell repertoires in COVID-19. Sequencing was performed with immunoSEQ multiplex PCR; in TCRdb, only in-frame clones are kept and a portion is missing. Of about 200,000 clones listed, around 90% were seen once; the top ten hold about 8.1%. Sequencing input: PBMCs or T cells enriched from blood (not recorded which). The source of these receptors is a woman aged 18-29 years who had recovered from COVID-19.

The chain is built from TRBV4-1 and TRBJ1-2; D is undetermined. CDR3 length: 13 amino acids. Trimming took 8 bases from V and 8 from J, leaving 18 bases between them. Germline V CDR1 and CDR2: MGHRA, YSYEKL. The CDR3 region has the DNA TGCGCCAGCCGACCCGACGGAGGGAACGGCTACACCTTC. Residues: CASRPDGGNGYTF.

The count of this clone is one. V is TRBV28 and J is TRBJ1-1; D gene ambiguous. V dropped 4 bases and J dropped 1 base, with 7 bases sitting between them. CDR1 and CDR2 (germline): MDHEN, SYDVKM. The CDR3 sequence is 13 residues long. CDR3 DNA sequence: TGTGCCAGCAGTTCAGTACCGAACACTGAAGCTTTCTTT. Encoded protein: CASSSVPNTEAFF.

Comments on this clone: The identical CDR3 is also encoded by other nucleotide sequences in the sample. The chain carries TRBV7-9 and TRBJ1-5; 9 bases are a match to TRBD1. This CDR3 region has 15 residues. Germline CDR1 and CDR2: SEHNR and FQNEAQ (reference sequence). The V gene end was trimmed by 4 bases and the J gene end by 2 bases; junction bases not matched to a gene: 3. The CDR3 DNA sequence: TGTGCCAGCAGCTCCGGGACAGGGCGCAATCAGCCCCAGCATTTT. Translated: CASSSGTGRNQPQHF.

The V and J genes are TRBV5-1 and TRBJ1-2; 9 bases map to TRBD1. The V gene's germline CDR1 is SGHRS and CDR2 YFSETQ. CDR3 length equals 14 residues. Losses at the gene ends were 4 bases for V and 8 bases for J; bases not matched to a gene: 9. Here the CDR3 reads CASSQGTGTGGYTF. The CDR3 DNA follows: TGCGCCAGCAGCCAAGGGACAGGGACGGGAGGCTACACCTTC.

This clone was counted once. The CDR3 loop reads CASSPMKQAYEQYF. CDR3 DNA sequence: TGTGCCAGCTCACCAATGAAACAGGCCTACGAGCAGTACTTC. V is TRBV18 and J is TRBJ2-7, with a possible D match to TRBD1 (5 bases). With 2 bases removed from V and 2 bases from J, the gap between germline ends came to 10 bases. Germline CDR1 is KGHSH and CDR2 is LQKENI. This CDR3 comprises 14 residues.

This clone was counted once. The CDR3 loop reads CAWSVQGYTGELFF. The CDR3 region has the DNA TGTGCCTGGAGCGTTCAGGGGTACACCGGGGAGCTGTTTTTT. This sequence joins TRBV30 and TRBJ2-2, with D possibly TRBD1 on 6 matching bases. V was cut by 3 bases and J by 3 bases, with 11 bases left in between. This CDR3 spans 14 amino acids. Germline loops: CDR1 GTSNPN, CDR2 SVGIG (reference sequence).

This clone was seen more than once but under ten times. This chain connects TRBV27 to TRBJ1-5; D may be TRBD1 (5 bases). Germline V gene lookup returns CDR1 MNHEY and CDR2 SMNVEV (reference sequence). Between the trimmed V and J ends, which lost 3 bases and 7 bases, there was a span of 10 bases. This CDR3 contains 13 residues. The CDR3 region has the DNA TGTGCCAGCAGTTTCTCAGGGTTCCAGCCCCAGCATTTT. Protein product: CASSFSGFQPQHF.

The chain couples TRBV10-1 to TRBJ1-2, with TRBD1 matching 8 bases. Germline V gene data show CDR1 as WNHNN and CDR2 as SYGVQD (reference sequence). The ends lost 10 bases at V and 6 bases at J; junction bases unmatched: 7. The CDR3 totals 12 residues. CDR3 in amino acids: CAMDRVCDGYTF. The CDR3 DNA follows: TGCGCCATGGACAGGGTATGCGATGGCTACACCTTC.

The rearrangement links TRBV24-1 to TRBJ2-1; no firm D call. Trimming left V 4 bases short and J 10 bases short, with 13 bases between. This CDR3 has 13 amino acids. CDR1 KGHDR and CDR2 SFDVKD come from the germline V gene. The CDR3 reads CATSEPDINEQFF. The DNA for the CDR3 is TGTGCCACCAGTGAACCCGACATAAACGAGCAGTTCTTC.

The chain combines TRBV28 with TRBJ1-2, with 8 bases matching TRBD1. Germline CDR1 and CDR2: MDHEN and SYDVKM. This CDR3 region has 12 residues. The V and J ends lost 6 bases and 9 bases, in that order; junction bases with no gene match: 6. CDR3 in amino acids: CASSLGQGRYTF. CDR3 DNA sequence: TGTGCCAGCAGCCTCGGACAGGGACGCTACACCTTC.

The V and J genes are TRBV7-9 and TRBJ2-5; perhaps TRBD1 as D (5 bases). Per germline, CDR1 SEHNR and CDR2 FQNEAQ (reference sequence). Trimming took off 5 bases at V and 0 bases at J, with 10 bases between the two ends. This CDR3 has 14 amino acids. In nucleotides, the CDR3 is TGTGCCAGCAGCGGACACCGGGACCAAGAGACCCAGTACTTC. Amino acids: CASSGHRDQETQYF.

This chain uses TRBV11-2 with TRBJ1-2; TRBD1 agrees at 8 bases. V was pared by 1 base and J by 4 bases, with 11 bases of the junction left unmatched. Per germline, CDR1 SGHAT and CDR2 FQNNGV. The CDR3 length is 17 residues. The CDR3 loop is CASSLGQGARSVYGYTF. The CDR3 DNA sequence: TGTGCCAGCAGCTTAGGGCAGGGGGCTCGCTCCGTCTATGGCTACACCTTC.

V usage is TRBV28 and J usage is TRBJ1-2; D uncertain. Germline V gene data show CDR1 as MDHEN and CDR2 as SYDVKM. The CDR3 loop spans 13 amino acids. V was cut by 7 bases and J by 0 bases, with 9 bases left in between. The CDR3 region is CASTGRSNYGYTF. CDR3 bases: TGTGCCAGCACCGGCAGGTCTAACTATGGCTACACCTTC.

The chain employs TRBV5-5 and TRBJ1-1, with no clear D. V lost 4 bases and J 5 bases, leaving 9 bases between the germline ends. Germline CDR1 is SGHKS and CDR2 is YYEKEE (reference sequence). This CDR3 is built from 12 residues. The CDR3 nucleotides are TGTGCCAGCAGCGAACAATGGACTGAAGCTTTCTTT. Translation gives CASSEQWTEAFF.

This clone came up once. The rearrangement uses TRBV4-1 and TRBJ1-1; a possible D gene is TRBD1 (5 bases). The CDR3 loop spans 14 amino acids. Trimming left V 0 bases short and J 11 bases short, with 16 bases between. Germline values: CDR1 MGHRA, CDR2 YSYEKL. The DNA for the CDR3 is TGCGCCAGCAGCCAAGAACGGCGGGACGAAGAGGCTTTCTTT. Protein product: CASSQERRDEEAFF.

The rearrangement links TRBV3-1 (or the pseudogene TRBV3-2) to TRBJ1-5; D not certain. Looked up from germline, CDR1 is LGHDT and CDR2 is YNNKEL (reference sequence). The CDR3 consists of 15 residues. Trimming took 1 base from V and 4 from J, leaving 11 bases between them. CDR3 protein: CASSQGLGRNQPQHF. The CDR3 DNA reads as TGTGCCAGCAGCCAAGGTCTTGGCAGGAATCAGCCCCAGCATTTT.

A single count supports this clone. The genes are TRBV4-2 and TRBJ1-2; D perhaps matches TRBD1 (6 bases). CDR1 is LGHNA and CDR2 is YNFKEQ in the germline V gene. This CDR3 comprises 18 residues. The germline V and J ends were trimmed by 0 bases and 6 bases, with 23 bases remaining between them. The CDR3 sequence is CASSQERLTGSMYDGYTF. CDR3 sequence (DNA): TGTGCCAGCAGCCAAGAGCGGCTCACAGGGTCAATGTACGATGGCTACACCTTC.

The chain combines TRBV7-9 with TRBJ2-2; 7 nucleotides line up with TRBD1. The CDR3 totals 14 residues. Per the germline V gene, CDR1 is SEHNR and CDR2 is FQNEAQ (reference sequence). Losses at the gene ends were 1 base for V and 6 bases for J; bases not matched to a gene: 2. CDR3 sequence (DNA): TGTGCCAGCAGCTTAGTGCAGGGGGCCGGGGAGCTGTTTTTT. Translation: CASSLVQGAGELFF.

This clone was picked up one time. CDR3 protein: CASSLDRGSKETQYF. DNA of the CDR3: TGTGCCAGTAGTCTCGACAGGGGGTCAAAAGAGACCCAGTACTTC. This chain links TRBV19 with TRBJ2-5, with TRBD1 matching over 9 bases. CDR3 length: 15 residues. V trimming: 5 bases; J trimming: 3 bases; junction bases outside the gene matches: 7. The germline gives CDR1 LNHDA, CDR2 SQIVND (reference sequence).

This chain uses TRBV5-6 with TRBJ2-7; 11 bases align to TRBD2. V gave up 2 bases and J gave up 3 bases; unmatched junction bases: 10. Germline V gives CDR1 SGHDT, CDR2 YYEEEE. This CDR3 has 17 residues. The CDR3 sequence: CASSLGTSGLALYEQYF. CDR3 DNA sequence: TGTGCCAGCAGCTTAGGGACTAGCGGCCTAGCTCTCTACGAGCAGTACTTC.

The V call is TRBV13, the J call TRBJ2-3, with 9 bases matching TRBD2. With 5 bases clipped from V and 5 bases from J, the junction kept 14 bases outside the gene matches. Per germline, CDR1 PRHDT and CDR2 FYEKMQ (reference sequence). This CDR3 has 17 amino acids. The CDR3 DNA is TGTGCCAGCAGCAGTAGCGGGGGTCGTGTTTTGGGAGATACGCAGTATTTT. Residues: CASSSSGGRVLGDTQYF.

The CDR3 here is CASSPPGLTSYEQYF. The CDR3, as DNA: TGTGCCAGCTCACCACCGGGACTGACTTCCTACGAGCAGTACTTC. The rearrangement uses TRBV18 and TRBJ2-7; possible D gene TRBD2, 6 bases. V dropped 0 bases and J dropped 1 base, with 10 bases sitting between them. Germline CDR1 reads KGHSH; CDR2 reads LQKENI. The length of the CDR3 is 15 residues. The full variable domain, completed using reference TRBV18 and TRBJ2-7, is NAGVMQNPRHLVRRRGQEARLRCSPMKGHSHVYWYRQLPEEGLKFMVYLQKENIIDESGMPKERFSAEFPKEGPSILRIQQVVRGDSAAYFCASSPPGLTSYEQYFGPGTRLTVT.

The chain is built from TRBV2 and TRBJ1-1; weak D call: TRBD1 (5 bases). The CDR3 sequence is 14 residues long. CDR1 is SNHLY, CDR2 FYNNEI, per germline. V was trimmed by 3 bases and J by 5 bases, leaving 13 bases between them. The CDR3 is CASSEVGVRTEAFF. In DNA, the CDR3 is TGTGCCAGCAGTGAGGTAGGGGTGAGGACTGAAGCTTTCTTT.